These 25 T cell receptor beta chains originate from one sample sequenced in a study of blood T cell repertoires in COVID-19. This table comes from immunoSEQ multiplex PCR, and its TCRdb copy is limited to in-frame clones, with some not included. Seen here are 45,000 to 65,000 clones, about 90% observed once, and the top ten hold approximately 5%. Sample: peripheral blood. The receptors here all came from a man older than 75 in a cohort sampled during active COVID-19.

The rearrangement uses TRBV18 and TRBJ1-1; TRBD1 aligns across 7 bases. Germline CDR1 reads KGHSH; CDR2 reads LQKENI. V lost 6 bases, J lost 0 bases, and 4 bases stayed unmatched. This CDR3 contains 14 residues. CDR3 in DNA: TGTGCCAGCTCCCCGGGACAGATGAACACTGAAGCTTTCTTT. This encodes CASSPGQMNTEAFF.

The V gene is TRBV4-2, the J gene TRBJ1-2, with D unresolved. The V end was cut by 0 bases, the J end by 4 bases, with 9 bases between. Germline CDR1 reads LGHNA; CDR2 reads YNFKEQ. This CDR3 comprises 14 residues. Here the CDR3 DNA reads TGTGCCAGCAGCCAAGACACAGAACGCTATGGCTACACCTTC. Translating gives CASSQDTERYGYTF.

The J gene is TRBJ1-2, the V gene TRBV11-3; tentatively, D is TRBD1 (6 bases). Trimming shortened V by 4 bases and J by 2 bases, and 14 bases separated the two germline ends. Germline V gene lookup returns CDR1 SGHNT and CDR2 YENEEA. CDR3 length: 15 amino acids. The CDR3 sequence: CASSSGQTWNYGYTF. The CDR3 DNA reads as TGTGCCAGCAGCTCCGGACAGACTTGGAACTATGGCTACACCTTC.

Written as DNA, the CDR3 is TGTGCCAGTAGTCCGTCGCAGGCCTTGACTAATGAAAAACTGTTTTTT. Translation: CASSPSQALTNEKLFF. This sequence joins TRBV19 and TRBJ1-4; D remains unclear. Germline V gives CDR1 LNHDA, CDR2 SQIVND (reference sequence). V lost 5 bases and J lost 2, with 15 bases in between. The CDR3 is made up of 16 amino acids.

This clone turned up a few times. This rearrangement joins TRBV19 to TRBJ1-2, with D possibly being TRBD1 (6 bases). This CDR3 has 14 residues. The germline V gene encodes CDR1 LNHDA and CDR2 SQIVND (reference sequence). V lost 5 bases and J 4 bases, leaving 14 bases between the germline ends. The CDR3 coding sequence is TGTGCCAGTAGTTTCCGACAGGACCCCTATGGCTACACCTTC. Translation: CASSFRQDPYGYTF.

The rearrangement joins TRBV7-8 to TRBJ1-2; D is unresolved. Germline V gene lookup returns CDR1 SGHVS and CDR2 FQNEAQ. This CDR3 contains 15 residues. Trimming removed 0 bases at V and 1 base at J, with 9 bases between. The DNA of the CDR3 is TGTGCCAGCAGCTTAGCATTCGGTGGTAACTATGGCTACACCTTC. Amino acid sequence: CASSLAFGGNYGYTF.

The V call is TRBV19, the J call TRBJ1-3; D possibly corresponds to TRBD1 (6 bases). There are 15 residues in the CDR3. CDR1 and CDR2 (germline): LNHDA, SQIVND (reference sequence). V shed 10 bases and J shed 0 bases, with 16 bases lying between them. The CDR3 sequence: CATSFRDTSGNTIYF. The CDR3 DNA sequence: TGTGCCACTTCCTTCCGGGACACCTCTGGAAACACCATATATTTT.

V usage is TRBV7-8 and J usage is TRBJ1-6; D possibly corresponds to TRBD1 (5 bases). The V gene lost 2 bases and the J gene lost 9 bases, with 20 bases spanning the gap. The CDR3 has 17 amino acids. CDR1 and CDR2 (germline): SGHVS, FQNEAQ. The CDR3 here is CASSLRKGLLNPSPLHF. The CDR3 DNA reads TGTGCCAGCAGCTTACGTAAGGGACTCCTGAACCCTTCACCCCTCCACTTT.

The V and J genes are TRBV2 and TRBJ1-1, with D perhaps TRBD1 (5 bases). With 6 bases removed from V and 2 bases from J, the gap between germline ends came to 10 bases. Germline assignment: CDR1 SNHLY and CDR2 FYNNEI. The CDR3 is 13 residues long. The CDR3 loop reads CASRVGANTEAFF. The CDR3 coding sequence is TGTGCCAGCAGGGTAGGGGCTAACACTGAAGCTTTCTTT.

V usage is TRBV3-1 (or the pseudogene TRBV3-2) and J usage is TRBJ1-4, with D unclear. CDR3 length: 15 residues. Trimming shortened V by 2 bases and J by 4 bases, and 11 bases separated the two germline ends. Germline V gives CDR1 LGHDT, CDR2 YNNKEL (reference sequence). CDR3 nucleotides: TGTGCCAGCAGCCAAACCGGGTCCTATAATGAAAAACTGTTTTTT. Its translation: CASSQTGSYNEKLFF.

The rearrangement links TRBV2 to TRBJ1-2, with D possibly matching TRBD1 (5 bases). The CDR3 consists of 13 residues. The V end was cut by 7 bases, the J end by 0 bases, with 9 bases between. Germline V gene sequence: CDR1 SNHLY, CDR2 FYNNEI. CDR3 bases: TGTGCCAGCAAGGGGAGGGCTAACTATGGCTACACCTTC. It yields the protein CASKGRANYGYTF.

This rearrangement joins TRBV4-1 to TRBJ2-7, with TRBD2 matching 10 bases. V trimming: 0 bases; J trimming: 4 bases; junction bases outside the gene matches: 6. Germline CDR1 reads MGHRA; CDR2 reads YSYEKL. This CDR3 contains 16 residues. Written as DNA, the CDR3 is TGCGCCAGCAGCCAAGAGCCGGCTAGCGGGAGTTACGAGCAGTACTTC. It yields the protein CASSQEPASGSYEQYF.

The V gene is TRBV28, the J gene TRBJ1-1, with a weak D call TRBD1 (6 bases). Per the germline V gene, CDR1 is MDHEN and CDR2 is SYDVKM. V gave up 3 bases and J gave up 5 bases, with 10 bases separating them. The length of the CDR3 is 13 residues. The CDR3 loop is CASSFGRGTEAFF. The DNA for the CDR3 is TGTGCCAGCAGTTTCGGGAGGGGGACTGAAGCTTTCTTT.

The rearrangement links TRBV7-3 to TRBJ2-3, with D perhaps matching TRBD2 (6 bases). CDR3 length equals 16 residues. The germline CDR1 and CDR2 sequences are SGHTA and FQGTGA. Trimming shortened V by 1 base and J by 1 base, and 12 bases separated the two germline ends. DNA of the CDR3: TGTGCCAGCAGCTTAATGGGACTGGAAGGCACAGATACGCAGTATTTT. This translates into CASSLMGLEGTDTQYF.

The rearrangement links TRBV6-7 to TRBJ2-2; 8 nucleotides line up with TRBD1. TRBV6-7 has ORF status, its function being uncertain. This CDR3 has 17 residues. Germline trimming cut 6 bases from V and 0 bases from J; bases unmatched to any gene: 9. CDR3 residues: CASSLLDRDPNTGELFF. CDR3 coding DNA: TGTGCCAGCAGCCTCCTGGACAGGGACCCGAACACCGGGGAGCTGTTTTTT.

This clone was seen just once. The chain uses TRBV7-2 and TRBJ2-3; 11 nucleotides match TRBD2. The CDR3 spans 13 residues. Germline V gives CDR1 SGHTA, CDR2 FQGNSA. V gave up 6 bases and J gave up 8 bases; unmatched junction bases: 4. The CDR3 coding sequence is TGTGCCAGCAGACTAGCGGGGGACGGTACGCAGTATTTT. This gives the protein CASRLAGDGTQYF.

The chain employs TRBV10-3 and TRBJ1-1; 9 nucleotides line up with TRBD1. The V and J ends lost 2 bases and 5 bases, in that order; junction bases with no gene match: 6. This CDR3 contains 15 residues. Germline CDR1 ENHRY, CDR2 SYGVKD. CDR3 bases: TGTGCCATCAGTGAGGGGACAGGGATCGGAACTGAAGCTTTCTTT. Protein: CAISEGTGIGTEAFF.

This clone has only a few counts. The rearrangement links TRBV30 to TRBJ1-1; 11 nucleotides match TRBD1. The CDR3 contains 15 residues. Looked up from germline, CDR1 is GTSNPN and CDR2 is SVGIG (reference sequence). J gave up 0 bases and V 4 bases, and 4 bases lay outside the gene matches. In nucleotides, the CDR3 is TGTGCCTGGACCAGGACAGGGGGCTTGAACACTGAAGCTTTCTTT. Translation gives CAWTRTGGLNTEAFF.

The chain employs TRBV7-8 and TRBJ2-2; D is ambiguous. V was clipped by 8 bases and J by 4 bases, with 11 bases between them. Germline CDR1 is SGHVS and CDR2 is FQNEAQ. The CDR3 has 13 amino acids. CDR3 sequence reads: CASHGGATGELFF. The CDR3 DNA sequence: TGTGCCAGCCATGGCGGTGCCACCGGGGAGCTGTTTTTT.

The gene calls are TRBV5-6 and TRBJ2-7, with D tentatively TRBD1 (5 bases). Germline values: CDR1 SGHDT, CDR2 YYEEEE. Trimming took 3 bases from V and 9 from J, leaving 10 bases between them. This CDR3 is 11 amino acids long. CDR3 sequence reads: CASSSTGRQYF. The CDR3 nucleotides read TGTGCCAGCAGCTCTACAGGCCGGCAGTACTTC.

V gene TRBV10-3 combines with J gene TRBJ2-3, with TRBD2 matching over 8 bases. The V and J ends lost 8 bases and 1 base, in that order; junction bases with no gene match: 5. CDR1 and CDR2 (germline): ENHRY, SYGVKD. This CDR3 has 14 amino acids. This chain's CDR3 is CAIESGSGTDTQYF. CDR3 nucleotide sequence: TGTGCCATCGAGAGCGGGAGTGGCACAGATACGCAGTATTTT.

J is TRBJ2-4 and V is TRBV10-2; no definite D call. V gave up 0 bases and J gave up 6 bases, with 6 bases separating them. Germline V CDR1 and CDR2: WSHSY, SAAADI. This CDR3 is built from 13 residues. This CDR3 is CASSESRINIQYF. The CDR3 coding sequence is TGCGCCAGCAGTGAGTCGAGGATAAACATTCAGTACTTC.

V usage is TRBV11-2 and J usage is TRBJ2-3; the match to TRBD2 covers 9 bases. CDR1 is SGHAT and CDR2 is FQNNGV in the germline V gene. The ends lost 5 bases at V and 5 bases at J; junction bases unmatched: 11. The CDR3 runs 16 residues. CDR3 sequence reads: CASSPPGGRALDTQYF. The CDR3, as DNA: TGTGCCAGCAGCCCGCCCGGCGGGAGGGCCTTAGATACGCAGTATTTT.

The chain couples TRBV3-1 (or the pseudogene TRBV3-2) to TRBJ2-1, with 7 bases lining up with TRBD1. The CDR3 extends over 16 amino acids. The V gene end was trimmed by 5 bases and the J gene end by 6 bases; junction bases not matched to a gene: 13. Germline loops: CDR1 LGHDT, CDR2 YNNKEL (reference sequence). DNA of the CDR3: TGTGCCAGCAGCGTACAACAGGGGCTTAAGGGCAATGAGCAGTTCTTC. This codes for CASSVQQGLKGNEQFF.

The chain combines TRBV19 with TRBJ2-3, with 12 bases lining up with TRBD2. Germline V gene sequence: CDR1 LNHDA, CDR2 SQIVND (reference sequence). The V and J ends lost 5 bases and 1 base, in that order; junction bases with no gene match: 10. The CDR3 sequence is 18 residues long. CDR3 amino acids: CASSVLAGGRAGTDTQYF. CDR3 sequence (DNA): TGTGCCAGTAGTGTCCTAGCGGGGGGGAGGGCTGGCACAGATACGCAGTATTTT.